This TCR beta chain was obtained from a study of cytomegalovirus exposure and HLA in healthy donors. As for the study in general: There were around 100 million unique TCR beta sequences, drawn from roughly 200 million T cells, in an earlier analysis. General observations from the study: The study flagged fewer than 200 TCR beta chains as cytomegalovirus-associated.

The PCR had 60 Vbeta and 13 Jbeta primers. The repertoire was sequenced with immunoSEQ multiplex PCR; TCRdb's copy has only in-frame clones and lacks some. Among some 270,000 clones listed, approximately 80% were seen once. Concerning this clone itself: Its antigen is currently unknown.

The CDR3 is made up of 16 amino acids. V is TRBV21-1 and J is TRBJ1-3; no check of the table's D call, TRBD1, against the DNA was made. TRBV21-1 is flagged as a pseudogene. The sequence was collected from a girl aged 2 to 9 in good health and CMV-seronegative. The specimen sequenced was PBMCs. In DNA, the CDR3 is TGTGCCAGCAGATTCAGGGACAGGGGGCAAGGAAACACCATATATTTT. Encoded protein: CASRFRDRGQGNTIYF.